Presented here are 6 T cell receptor beta chains from one specimen sequenced in a study of tumor-infiltrating lymphocytes in localized non-small cell lung cancer. The protocol was immunoSEQ multiplex PCR, while the TCRdb copy is restricted to in-frame clones and leaves out a portion. This table has some 5,500 clones, around 61% appearing once. Sample: uninvolved lung tissue not adjacent to the tumor. These receptors came from a human donor with non-small cell lung cancer.

The sample holds a few counts of this clone. V usage is TRBV27 and J usage is TRBJ2-1; D might be TRBD2 (6 bases). Germline lookup yields CDR1 MNHEY and CDR2 SMNVEV (reference sequence). The CDR3 loop spans 15 amino acids. V lost 3 bases and J 5 bases, leaving 14 bases between the germline ends. In nucleotides, the CDR3 is TGTGCCAGCAGTTTGCGTGGGACTTCCAACAATGAGCAGTTCTTC. Its protein product is CASSLRGTSNNEQFF.

This clone was counted once. The J gene is TRBJ2-7, the V gene TRBV6-6; D perhaps matches TRBD1 (6 bases). Trimming pared 2 bases from V and 2 bases from J, leaving 7 bases between. CDR3 size: 13 residues. CDR1 and CDR2 from the germline V gene are MNHNY and SVGAGI (reference sequence). This CDR3 reads CASSYRDTYEQYF. In nucleotides, the CDR3 is TGTGCCAGCAGTTACAGGGACACCTACGAGCAGTACTTC.

The genes are TRBV5-1 and TRBJ2-2; unclear D gene. V lost 4 bases to trimming and J lost 6 bases, with 7 bases between them. Germline V gene sequence: CDR1 SGHRS, CDR2 YFSETQ. This CDR3 has 12 amino acids. The CDR3 sequence: CASSLFAGELFF. The CDR3 DNA sequence: TGCGCCAGCAGCCTGTTTGCCGGGGAGCTGTTTTTT.

By frequency in the sample, this clone is medium-sized. This sequence joins TRBV10-2 and TRBJ1-5; D may be TRBD1 (5 bases). This CDR3 region has 14 residues. Germline V lookup: CDR1 WSHSY, CDR2 SAAADI. V was cut by 3 bases and J by 5 bases, with 11 bases left in between. The CDR3 loop reads CASSEQASHQPQHF. For the CDR3, the DNA is TGCGCCAGCAGTGAACAGGCGAGTCATCAGCCCCAGCATTTT.

The chain carries TRBV4-3 and TRBJ2-1; 10 nucleotides align to TRBD1. V lost 0 bases, J lost 9 bases, and 8 bases stayed unmatched. There are 16 residues in the CDR3. Germline V gene data show CDR1 as LGHNA and CDR2 as YSLEER. The CDR3 here is CASSQDRGQGLSEQFF. CDR3 sequence (DNA): TGCGCCAGCAGCCAAGATCGGGGACAGGGGTTGAGTGAGCAGTTCTTC.

This chain uses TRBV6-5 with TRBJ1-2, with a tentative D call TRBD1 (6 bases). The V and J ends lost 5 bases and 8 bases respectively, with 15 bases between them. Germline CDR1 MNHEY, CDR2 SVGAGI. The CDR3 is made up of 13 amino acids. As DNA, the CDR3 is TGTGCCAGCAGTCGACAGGAAGTAAGGGGCTACACCTTC. Protein sequence: CASSRQEVRGYTF.